A selection of T cell receptor beta chains follows, all from one sample in a study of cytomegalovirus exposure and HLA in healthy donors. Some clones are missing from TCRdb's copy, which holds only in-frame ones; the method was immunoSEQ multiplex PCR. The profile covers 95,000 to 150,000 clones, with 15% to 19% appearing a single time and 1.9% taken by the ten largest. Sequencing used PBMCs. These receptors all come from a woman aged 18-29 years in good health and CMV-seronegative. The CDR3 runs from the conserved cysteine through the conserved F or W. Each record gives: clone size, V gene, J gene, D gene, CDR3 DNA, CDR3 protein. A D gene is named only where the DNA matches it firmly. The size of a clone is reported for some rows only, either as once, few or many, or as a class for expanded clones.

few	TRBV9	TRBJ2-2	.	TGTGCCAGCAGCGTAGTGGTTCAGAGGGACACCGGGGAGCTGTTTTTT	CASSVVVQRDTGELFF
few	TRBV4-3	TRBJ1-2	TRBD1	TGCGCCAGCCGACCGGGACAGGCCCACGCTAACTATGGCTACACCTTC	CASRPGQAHANYGYTF
.	TRBV19	TRBJ2-1	.	TGTGCCAGTAGTACCCAATCGACGGGCAATGAGCAGTTCTTC	CASSTQSTGNEQFF
few	TRBV6-6	TRBJ2-2	TRBD1	TGTGCCAGCAGAGAACAGGGGTCCGGGGAGCTGTTTTTT	CASREQGSGELFF
few	TRBV5-6	TRBJ2-5	TRBD1	TGTGCCAGCAGTCCATTCAGGGGGCGCATCAAGACCCAGTACTTC	CASSPFRGRIKTQYF
.	TRBV29-1	TRBJ2-3	TRBD2	TGCAGCGTTTCCGGGACTAGCGGGGGGAGCACAGATACGCAGTATTTT	CSVSGTSGGSTDTQYF
.	TRBV29-1	TRBJ2-7	.	TGCAGCGTTGCGGGGACACTAGGCTACGAGCAGTACTTC	CSVAGTLGYEQYF
few	TRBV5-6	TRBJ2-7	.	TGTGCCAGCAGCGTCGAGGTCCGAGGCGAGCAGTACTTC	CASSVEVRGEQYF
.	TRBV5-6	TRBJ1-5	.	TGTGCCAGCAGCCGCAGGGAACGGGGGTCGCCCCAGCATTTT	CASSRRERGSPQHF
few	TRBV5-1	TRBJ2-5	TRBD2	TGCGCCAGCAGCCCCCAACGTGTTAGCGGGAGGGAGACCCAGTACTTC	CASSPQRVSGRETQYF
.	TRBV15	TRBJ1-5	TRBD1	TGTGCCACCAGCAGGGGGGGGACAGGGGCAAATCAGCCCCAGCATTTT	CATSRGGTGANQPQHF
.	TRBV7-6	TRBJ1-2	TRBD1	TGTGCCAGCAGCTCCGAAACAGGGGCTAACTATGGCTACACCTTC	CASSSETGANYGYTF
few	TRBV6-1	TRBJ1-2	.	TGTGCCAGCAGTGGCCAGAACGCAGGGGCCTTCTATGGCTACACCTTC	CASSGQNAGAFYGYTF
few	TRBV5-6	TRBJ1-1	TRBD1	TGTGCCAGCAGCCTTTCCGGGACAGCACAGAACACTGAAGCTTTCTTT	CASSLSGTAQNTEAFF
.	TRBV28	TRBJ2-2	.	TGTGCCAGCAGTTTCTTGAGCGGGGAGCTGTTTTTT	CASSFLSGELFF
.	TRBV6-1	TRBJ2-1	TRBD2	TGTGCCAGCAGTGAAGCGGCGGGGGGCTCCTACAATGAGCAGTTCTTC	CASSEAAGGSYNEQFF
.	TRBV6-5	TRBJ2-1	.	TGTGCCAGCAGTTACTCTGGCAGGGGAGTGCTCAATGAGCAGTTCTTC	CASSYSGRGVLNEQFF
once	TRBV7-6	TRBJ2-2	TRBD1	TGTGCCAGCAGCTTAGAAGTCGACAGGGTCGCCGGGGAGCTGTTTTTT	CASSLEVDRVAGELFF
few	TRBV5-5	TRBJ1-1	TRBD1	TGTGCCAGCAGCTTGAGTGGGACAGGGAACACTGAAGCTTTCTTT	CASSLSGTGNTEAFF
few	TRBV7-2	TRBJ1-2	.	TGTGCCAGCAGCCGACCTGAGGGGGTCTATGGCTACACCTTC	CASSRPEGVYGYTF
.	TRBV30	TRBJ2-3	TRBD2	TGTGCCTGGAGTGTACTAGCGGGAGGGCCGAGAGATACGCAGTATTTT	CAWSVLAGGPRDTQYF
.	TRBV29-1	TRBJ1-2	.	TGCAGCGTTGAAGATTGGGGCCTCTATGGCTACACCTTC	CSVEDWGLYGYTF
few	TRBV2	TRBJ1-5	.	TGTGCCAGCAGTGATGGGGGCCCGGGCAATCAGCCCCAGCATTTT	CASSDGGPGNQPQHF
few	TRBV5-6	TRBJ1-5	TRBD1	TGTGCCAGCAGCTTGTACGTCAGGGGGCAAGATCAGCCCCAGCATTTT	CASSLYVRGQDQPQHF
.	TRBV4-3	TRBJ1-1	.	TGCGCCAGCACCCCGACACTCTACACTGAAGCTTTCTTT	CASTPTLYTEAFF
.	TRBV7-9	TRBJ2-3	TRBD2	TGTGCCAGCAGCTCGACCCCGTCACTAGCGGGATTGACAGATACGCAGTATTTT	CASSSTPSLAGLTDTQYF
few	TRBV21-1	TRBJ2-7	.	TGTGCCATCCCTCTAGGAGGGATGAATCCCCACTACGAGCAGTACTTC	CAIPLGGMNPHYEQYF
few	TRBV6-5	TRBJ2-3	TRBD1	TGTGCCAGCAGGTCAGGGGGCGGCGAGACAGATACGCAGTATTTT	CASRSGGGETDTQYF
.	TRBV6-5	TRBJ2-7	TRBD1	TGTGCCAGCAGTTACTCCGAGACAGGGCGTTACGAGCAGTACTTC	CASSYSETGRYEQYF
few	TRBV7-9	TRBJ2-5	TRBD2	TGTGCCAGCAGCTTAGGCGGGACTAGCGGCCAAGAGACCCAGTACTTC	CASSLGGTSGQETQYF
.	TRBV4-2	TRBJ2-2	.	TGTGCCAGCAGCCAGACGGGGGGCGCGGACGGGGAGCTGTTTTTT	CASSQTGGADGELFF
.	TRBV6-5	TRBJ1-4	TRBD1	TGTGCCAGCAGTTACTCCTCCGGGACAGGGAATGAAAAACTGTTTTTT	CASSYSSGTGNEKLFF
.	TRBV5-4	TRBJ2-1	.	TGTGCCAGCAGAAAGACACCGGTCGGGGATGAGCAGTTCTTC	CASRKTPVGDEQFF
.	TRBV12-5	TRBJ1-5	.	TGTGCTAGTGGTACAGGGAATAGCAATCAGCCGCAGCATTTT	CASGTGNSNQPQHF
few	TRBV4-3	TRBJ1-1	.	TGCGCCAGCAGCCTCACAGAGAACACTGAAGCTTTCTTT	CASSLTENTEAFF
.	TRBV4-2	TRBJ2-1	TRBD1	TGTGCCAGCAGCCGGGACAGATGGGTCTTC	CASSRDRWVF
.	TRBV30	TRBJ2-1	TRBD1	TGTGCCTGGAGAAAGGGACAGTACAATGAGCAGTTCTTC	CAWRKGQYNEQFF
few	TRBV5-5	TRBJ2-7	.	TGTGCCAGCAGCTTGGCCCGCGACAGGATTTTCACCTACGAGCAGTACTTC	CASSLARDRIFTYEQYF
.	TRBV28	TRBJ2-3	TRBD2	TGTGCCAGCAGCCTTAGCGGGAGGAGCACAGATACGCAGTATTTT	CASSLSGRSTDTQYF
few	TRBV5-1	TRBJ2-1	.	TGCGCCAGCAGCCTGTTGGGCGGGCGCTCCTACAATGAGCAGTTCTTC	CASSLLGGRSYNEQFF
few	TRBV5-6	TRBJ1-3	.	TGTGCCAGCAGCTTGGCGAGGTTCGTTGGGAACACCATATATTTT	CASSLARFVGNTIYF
.	TRBV7-3	TRBJ2-2	.	TGTGCCAGCAGCTTGGGGGGACCTAACACCGGGGAGCTGTTTTTT	CASSLGGPNTGELFF
.	TRBV5-4	TRBJ2-5	.	TGTGCCAGCAGCTTGGACGTCGTCTCCTTAGCAGAAGAGACCCAGTACTTC	CASSLDVVSLAEETQYF
few	TRBV28	TRBJ2-5	.	TGTGCCAGCATTTACGGCGGAACAAAAGAGACCCAGTACTTC	CASIYGGTKETQYF
.	TRBV5-1	TRBJ2-1	TRBD2	TGCGCCAGCAGCTCCGGGACTAGCTCGAACAATGAGCAGTTCTTC	CASSSGTSSNNEQFF
.	TRBV29-1	TRBJ2-7	.	TGCAGCGTAGCCGGGACAAGCGGAACCGAGCAGTACTTC	CSVAGTSGTEQYF